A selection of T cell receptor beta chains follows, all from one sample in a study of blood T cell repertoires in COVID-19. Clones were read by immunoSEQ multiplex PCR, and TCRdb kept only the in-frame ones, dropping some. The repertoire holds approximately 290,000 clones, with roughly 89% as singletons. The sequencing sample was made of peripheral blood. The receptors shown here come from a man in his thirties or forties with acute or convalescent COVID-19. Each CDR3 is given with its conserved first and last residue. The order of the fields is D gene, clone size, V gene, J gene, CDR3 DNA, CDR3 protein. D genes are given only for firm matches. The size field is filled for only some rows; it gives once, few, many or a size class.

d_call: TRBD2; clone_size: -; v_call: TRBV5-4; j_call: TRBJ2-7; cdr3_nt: TGTGCCAGCTCCCAGCTAGCGGGGAACGAGCAGTACTTC; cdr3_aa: CASSQLAGNEQYF
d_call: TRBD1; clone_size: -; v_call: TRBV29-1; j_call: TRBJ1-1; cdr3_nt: TGCAGCGCTGGACAGGGAGGGACTGAAGCTTTCTTT; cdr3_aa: CSAGQGGTEAFF
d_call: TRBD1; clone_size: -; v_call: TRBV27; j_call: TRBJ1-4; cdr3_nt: TGTGCCAGCAGTGATCCGGGACAGGGAACAAAACTGTTTTTT; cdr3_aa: CASSDPGQGTKLFF
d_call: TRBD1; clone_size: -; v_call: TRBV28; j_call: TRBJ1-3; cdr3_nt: TGTGCCAGCAGCATGGGACAGGGCACCTCTGGAAACACCATATATTTT; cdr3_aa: CASSMGQGTSGNTIYF
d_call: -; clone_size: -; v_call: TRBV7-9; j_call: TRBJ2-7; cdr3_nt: TGTGCCAGCAGCACCCTCGGGATCCTCGAGCAGTACTTC; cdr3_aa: CASSTLGILEQYF
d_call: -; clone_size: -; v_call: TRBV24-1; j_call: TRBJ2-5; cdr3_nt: TGTGCCACCAGTGATAGTTTGAGGGCAGGGGCGCAAGAGACCCAGTACTTC; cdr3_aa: CATSDSLRAGAQETQYF
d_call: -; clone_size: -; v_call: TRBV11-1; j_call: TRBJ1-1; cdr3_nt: TGTGCCAGCAGCTCTCAGGGGAACACTGAAGCTTTCTTT; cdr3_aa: CASSSQGNTEAFF
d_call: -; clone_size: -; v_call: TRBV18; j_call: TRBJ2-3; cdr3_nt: TGTGCCAGCTCACCTTCAGGGGCGCAGGATACGCAGTATTTT; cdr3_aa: CASSPSGAQDTQYF
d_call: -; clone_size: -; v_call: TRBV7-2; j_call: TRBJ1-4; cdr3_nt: TGTGCCAGCAGCCAACTCGGCATCGGGGGACTGTTTTTT; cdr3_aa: CASSQLGIGGLFF
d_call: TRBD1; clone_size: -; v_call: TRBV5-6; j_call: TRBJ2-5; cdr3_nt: TGTGCCAGCGGATACCAGGGGGCAGAAGAGACCCAGTACTTC; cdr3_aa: CASGYQGAEETQYF
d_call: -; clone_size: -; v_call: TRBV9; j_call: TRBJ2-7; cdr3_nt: TGTGCCAGCAGCGTAGGAGGGAGCGCCTACGAGCAGTACTTC; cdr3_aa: CASSVGGSAYEQYF
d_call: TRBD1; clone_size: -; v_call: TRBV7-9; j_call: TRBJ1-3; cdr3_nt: TGTGCCAGCAGGGATCGACAGGGGCTTAACACCATATATTTT; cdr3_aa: CASRDRQGLNTIYF
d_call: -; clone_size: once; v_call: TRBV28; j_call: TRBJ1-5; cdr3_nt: TGTGCCAGCAGCTTCAACAGGGCCAATCAGCCCCAGCATTTT; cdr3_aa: CASSFNRANQPQHF
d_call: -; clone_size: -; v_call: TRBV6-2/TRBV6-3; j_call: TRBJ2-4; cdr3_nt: TGTGCCAGCAGTTACTCGATCACTGTTCAGTACTTC; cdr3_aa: CASSYSITVQYF